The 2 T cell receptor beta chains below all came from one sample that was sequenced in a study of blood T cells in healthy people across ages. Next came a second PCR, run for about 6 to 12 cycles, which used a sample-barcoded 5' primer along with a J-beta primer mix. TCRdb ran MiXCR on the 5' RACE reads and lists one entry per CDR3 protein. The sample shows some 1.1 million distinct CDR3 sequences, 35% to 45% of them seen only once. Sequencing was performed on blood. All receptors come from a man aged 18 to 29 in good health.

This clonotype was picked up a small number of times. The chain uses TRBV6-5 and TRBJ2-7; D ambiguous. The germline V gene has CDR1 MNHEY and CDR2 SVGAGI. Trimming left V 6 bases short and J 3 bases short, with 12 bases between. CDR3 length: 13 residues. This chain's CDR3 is CASSPNNNYEQYF. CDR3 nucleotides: TGTGCCAGCAGCCCCAATAATAACTACGAGCAGTACTTC.

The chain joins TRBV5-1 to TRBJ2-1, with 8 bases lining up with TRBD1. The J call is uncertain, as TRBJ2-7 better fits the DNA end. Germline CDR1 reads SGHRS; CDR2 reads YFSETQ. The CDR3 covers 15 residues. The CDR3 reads CASSFQDRAYNEQYF. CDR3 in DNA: TGCGCCAGCAGCTTCCAGGACAGGGCCTACAATGAGCAGTACTTC.